This TCR beta chain comes out of a study of radiation and T cells in renal cell carcinoma (dated by TCRdb to 2019 to 2021). Regarding the research as a whole: The samples were obtained from a clinical trial, where primary renal cell carcinomas were treated with 15 Gy stereotactic body radiation therapy and then removed by nephrectomy 4 weeks afterward. TCR beta sequencing covered 50 to 55 samples in total, comprising around 26 tumors and 27 peripheral blood samples. In the approximately 53 samples combined, several million unique CDR3 nucleotide sequences were found, encoding about 2.7 million unique CDR3 amino acid sequences.

The time point tag for this specimen amounts to: baseline pretreatment blood. Sample treatment or condition, as interpreted from the label and publication: 15 Gy SBRT to primary tumor, nephrectomy 4 weeks later. To track tumor-enriched clonotypes, serial peripheral blood was sampled from radiation-treated patients at baseline and at 2 weeks and 4 weeks after SBRT. Every patient's renal cell carcinoma showed clear cell pathology. Genomic DNA for TCR sequencing was prepared using the QIAamp DNA Blood Mini Kit (Qiagen). The analyses included just those samples that passed every quality control check. The paper as a whole reports these results and caveats: Dynamics of the blood repertoire were not tracked past 4 weeks after treatment. Top tumor clonotypes rose in blood from baseline to 2 weeks post-radiation, then contracted by 4 weeks, suggesting transient expansion of tumor-resident clones. Effects of radiation dose or scheduling on the TCR repertoire could not be addressed with the single-armed trial design. No pretreatment tumor biopsies were available, so the baseline intratumoral presence of clonotypes could not be determined.

V has 5 bases trimmed and J has 0 bases trimmed; junction bases matching no gene number 6. Reading the germline V gene (reference sequence) gives CDR1 MNHNY and CDR2 SVGAGI. The cysteine opens and the phenylalanine closes a CDR3 of 15 amino acids. The only DNA kept is the CDR3, 45 bases in frame from the first base. As for this clone: It has no known antigen specificity. Base qualities were left out, and no much larger clone turns up one base away.

TCR beta libraries were generated from genomic DNA with the immunoSEQ kit, following the manufacturer's recommendations. To prepare the libraries, a first multiplex PCR with proprietary primers was run, followed by a second PCR that added unique barcodes, and a bead cleanup was done after each round. Each sample batch included a kit-provided positive control reaction and a negative control reaction. The final libraries were assessed on an Agilent 4200 TapeStation D1000 ScreenTape, pooled by volume, and quantified by qPCR. Sequencing was performed on an Illumina NextSeq500 using a MidOutput 150-cycle cartridge, with 156 Read1 cycles, 15 Index1 cycles, and the kit custom primers. The pooled library was loaded at 0.75 to 1 pM, and roughly 20% PhiX control was spiked in. The paper's processing steps were these. Vendor-processed data were analyzed in R, and a clonotype was defined as all T cells sharing the same CDR3 nucleotide sequence. In the clone abundance analyses, frequencies were normalized to the 10,000 most abundant clones in each sample. Public T cell clones, which averaged fewer than five per sample, were removed prior to analysis. Tumor-enriched clonotypes and baseline blood-enriched clonotypes were defined as those with an abundance difference of at least 32-fold between compartments. Clonotypes expanded or contracted between blood time points were identified with a beta-binomial differential abundance model. The Baroni-Urbani and Buser coefficient was used to measure tumor-blood repertoire similarity, and groups were compared with two-tailed Wilcoxon tests in R. This is the immuneACCESS table as TCRdb keeps it, with only in-frame sequences that have V and J called. A part of the clones is gone; compared with another copy, unresolved V genes explain less than half, and the rest is unexplained. The V and J calls and clone size are taken from that table; D and trimming were inferred from the DNA. Within this sample are 95,000 to 150,000 clones, with roughly 80% of them counted one time only. 3% of the sample goes to the ten largest clones.

The receptor comes from a woman aged 55-70 years with renal cell carcinoma. The sample here was blood, taken from a patient whose treatment included radiotherapy and nephrectomy. This chain is built from TRBV6-6 and TRBJ1-1, and 7 bases in between align with TRBD1. The CDR3 region: CASSNRGPMNTEAFF. The bases read TGTGCCAGCAGTAACAGGGGCCCTATGAACACTGAAGCTTTCTTT.